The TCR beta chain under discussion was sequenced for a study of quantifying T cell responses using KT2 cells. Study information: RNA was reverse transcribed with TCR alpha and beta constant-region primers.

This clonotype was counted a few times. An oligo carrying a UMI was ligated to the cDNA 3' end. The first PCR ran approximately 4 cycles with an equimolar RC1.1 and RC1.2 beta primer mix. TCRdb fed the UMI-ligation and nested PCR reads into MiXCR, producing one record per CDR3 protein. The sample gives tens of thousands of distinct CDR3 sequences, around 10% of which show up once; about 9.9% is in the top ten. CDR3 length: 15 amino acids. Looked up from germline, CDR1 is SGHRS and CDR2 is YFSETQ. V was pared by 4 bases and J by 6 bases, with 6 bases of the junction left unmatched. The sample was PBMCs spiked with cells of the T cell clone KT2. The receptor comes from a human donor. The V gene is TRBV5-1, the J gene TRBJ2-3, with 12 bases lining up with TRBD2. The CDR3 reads CASSERLAGVDTQYF. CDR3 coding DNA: TGCGCCAGCAGCGAAAGACTAGCGGGAGTTGATACGCAGTATTTT.